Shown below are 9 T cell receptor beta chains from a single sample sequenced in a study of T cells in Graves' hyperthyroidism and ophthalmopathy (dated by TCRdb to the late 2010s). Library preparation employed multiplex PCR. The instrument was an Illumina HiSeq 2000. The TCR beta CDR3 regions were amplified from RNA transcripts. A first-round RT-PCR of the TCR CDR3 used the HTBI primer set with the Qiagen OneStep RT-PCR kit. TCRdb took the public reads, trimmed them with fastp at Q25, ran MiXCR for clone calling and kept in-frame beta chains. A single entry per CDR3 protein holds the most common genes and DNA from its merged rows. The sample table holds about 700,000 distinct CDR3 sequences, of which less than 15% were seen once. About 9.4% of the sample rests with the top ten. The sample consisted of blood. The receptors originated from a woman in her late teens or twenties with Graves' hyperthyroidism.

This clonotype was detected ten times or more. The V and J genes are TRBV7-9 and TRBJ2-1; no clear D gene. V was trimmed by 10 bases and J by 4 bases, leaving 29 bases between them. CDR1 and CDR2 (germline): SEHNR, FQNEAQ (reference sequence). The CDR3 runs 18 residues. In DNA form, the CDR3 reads TGTGCCATCATGACCGCGGTGGGATCGGGCTTGGGGTACAATGAGCAGTTCTTC. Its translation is CAIMTAVGSGLGYNEQFF.

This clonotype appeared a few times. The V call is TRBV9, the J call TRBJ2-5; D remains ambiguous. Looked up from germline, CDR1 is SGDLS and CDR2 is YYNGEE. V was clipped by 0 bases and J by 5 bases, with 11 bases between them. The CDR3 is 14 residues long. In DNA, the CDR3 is TGTGCCAGCAGCGTAGCGGGCCGGGCGGAGACCCAGTACTTC. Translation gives CASSVAGRAETQYF.

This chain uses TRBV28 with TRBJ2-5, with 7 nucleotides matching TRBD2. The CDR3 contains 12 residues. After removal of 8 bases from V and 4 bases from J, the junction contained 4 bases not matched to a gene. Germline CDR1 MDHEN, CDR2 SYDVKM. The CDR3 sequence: CASHTSAETQYF. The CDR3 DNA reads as TGTGCCAGCCACACTAGCGCAGAGACCCAGTACTTC.

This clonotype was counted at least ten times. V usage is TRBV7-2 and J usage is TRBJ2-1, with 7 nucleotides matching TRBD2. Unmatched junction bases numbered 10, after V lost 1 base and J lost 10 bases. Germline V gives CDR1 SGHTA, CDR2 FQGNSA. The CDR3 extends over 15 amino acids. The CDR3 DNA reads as TGTGCCAGCAGCTTAGTTTACGGCGGGGGACGGGAGCAGTTCTTC. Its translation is CASSLVYGGGREQFF. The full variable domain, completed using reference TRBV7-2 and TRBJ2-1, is GAGVSQSPSNKVTEKGKDVELRCDPISGHTALYWYRQSLGQGLEFLIYFQGNSAPDKSGLPSDRFSAERTGGSVSTLTIQRTQQEDSAVYLCASSLVYGGGREQFFGPGTRLTVL.

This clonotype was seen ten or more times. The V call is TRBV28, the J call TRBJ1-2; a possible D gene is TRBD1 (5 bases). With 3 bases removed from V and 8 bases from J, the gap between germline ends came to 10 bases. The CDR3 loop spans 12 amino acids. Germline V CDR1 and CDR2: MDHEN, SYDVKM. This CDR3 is CASSFRVGGYTF. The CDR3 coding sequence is TGTGCCAGCAGTTTCAGGGTCGGAGGCTACACCTTC.

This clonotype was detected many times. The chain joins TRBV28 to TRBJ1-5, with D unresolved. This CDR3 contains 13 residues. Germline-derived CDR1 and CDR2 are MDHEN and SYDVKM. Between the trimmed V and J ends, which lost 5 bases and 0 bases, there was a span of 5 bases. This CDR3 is CASSEVSNQPQHF. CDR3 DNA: TGTGCCAGCAGTGAGGTTAGCAATCAGCCCCAGCATTTT.

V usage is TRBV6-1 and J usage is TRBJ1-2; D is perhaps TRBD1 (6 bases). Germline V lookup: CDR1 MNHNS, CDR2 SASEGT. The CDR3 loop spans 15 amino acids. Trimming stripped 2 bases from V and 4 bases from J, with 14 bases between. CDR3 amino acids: CASSESPGTPYGYTF. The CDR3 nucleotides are TGTGCCAGCAGTGAATCACCCGGGACACCCTATGGCTACACCTTC.

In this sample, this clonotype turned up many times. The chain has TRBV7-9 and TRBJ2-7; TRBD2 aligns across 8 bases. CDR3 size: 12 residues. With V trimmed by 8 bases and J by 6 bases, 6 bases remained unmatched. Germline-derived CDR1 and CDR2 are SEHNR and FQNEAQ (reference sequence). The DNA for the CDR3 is TGTGCCAGCCGGGGGGGGAAGGGCGAGCAGTACTTC. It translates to CASRGGKGEQYF.

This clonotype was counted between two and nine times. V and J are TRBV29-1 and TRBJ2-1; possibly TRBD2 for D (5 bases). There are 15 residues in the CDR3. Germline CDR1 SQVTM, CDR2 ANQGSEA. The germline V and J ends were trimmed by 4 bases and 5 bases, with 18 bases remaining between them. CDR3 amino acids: CSVGRSGRGHNEQFF. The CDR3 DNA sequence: TGCAGCGTTGGGAGATCTGGGAGAGGGCACAATGAGCAGTTCTTC.